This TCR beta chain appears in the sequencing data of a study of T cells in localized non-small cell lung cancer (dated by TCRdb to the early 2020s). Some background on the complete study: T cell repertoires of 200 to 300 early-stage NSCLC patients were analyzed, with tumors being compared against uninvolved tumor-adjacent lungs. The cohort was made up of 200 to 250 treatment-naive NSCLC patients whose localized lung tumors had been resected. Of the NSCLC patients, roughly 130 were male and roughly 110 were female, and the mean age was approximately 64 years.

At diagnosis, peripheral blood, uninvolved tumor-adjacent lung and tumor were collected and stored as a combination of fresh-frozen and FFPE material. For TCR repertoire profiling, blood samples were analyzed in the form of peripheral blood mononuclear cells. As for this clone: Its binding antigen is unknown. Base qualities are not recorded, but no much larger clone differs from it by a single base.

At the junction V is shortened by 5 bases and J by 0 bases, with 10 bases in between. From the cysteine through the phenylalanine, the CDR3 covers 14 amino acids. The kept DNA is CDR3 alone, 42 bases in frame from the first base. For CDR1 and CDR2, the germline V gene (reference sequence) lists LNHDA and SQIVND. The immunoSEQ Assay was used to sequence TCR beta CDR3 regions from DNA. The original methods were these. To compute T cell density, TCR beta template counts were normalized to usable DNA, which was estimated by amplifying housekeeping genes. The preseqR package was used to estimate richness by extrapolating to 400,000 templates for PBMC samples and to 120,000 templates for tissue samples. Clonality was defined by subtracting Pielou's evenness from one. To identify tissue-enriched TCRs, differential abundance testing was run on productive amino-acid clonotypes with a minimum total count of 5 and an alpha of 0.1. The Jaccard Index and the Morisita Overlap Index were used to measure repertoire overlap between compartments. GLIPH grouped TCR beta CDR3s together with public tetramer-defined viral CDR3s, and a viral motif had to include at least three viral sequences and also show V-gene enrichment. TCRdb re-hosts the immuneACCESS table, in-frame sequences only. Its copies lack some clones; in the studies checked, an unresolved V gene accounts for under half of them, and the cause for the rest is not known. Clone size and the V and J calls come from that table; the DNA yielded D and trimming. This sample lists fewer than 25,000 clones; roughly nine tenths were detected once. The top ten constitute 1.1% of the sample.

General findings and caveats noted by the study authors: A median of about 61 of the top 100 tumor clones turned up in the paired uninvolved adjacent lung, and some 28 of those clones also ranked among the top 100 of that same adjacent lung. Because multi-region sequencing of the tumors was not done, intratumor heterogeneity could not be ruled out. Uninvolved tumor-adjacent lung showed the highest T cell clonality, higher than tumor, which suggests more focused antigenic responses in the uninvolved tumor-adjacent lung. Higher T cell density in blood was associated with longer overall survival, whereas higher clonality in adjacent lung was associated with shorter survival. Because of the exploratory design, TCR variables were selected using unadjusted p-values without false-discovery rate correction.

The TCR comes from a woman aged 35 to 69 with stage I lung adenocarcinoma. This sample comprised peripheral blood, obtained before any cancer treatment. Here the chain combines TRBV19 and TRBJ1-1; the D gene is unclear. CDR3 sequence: CASSSRRVNTEAFF. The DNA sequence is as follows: TGTGCCAGTAGTTCCCGACGGGTGAACACTGAAGCTTTCTTT.